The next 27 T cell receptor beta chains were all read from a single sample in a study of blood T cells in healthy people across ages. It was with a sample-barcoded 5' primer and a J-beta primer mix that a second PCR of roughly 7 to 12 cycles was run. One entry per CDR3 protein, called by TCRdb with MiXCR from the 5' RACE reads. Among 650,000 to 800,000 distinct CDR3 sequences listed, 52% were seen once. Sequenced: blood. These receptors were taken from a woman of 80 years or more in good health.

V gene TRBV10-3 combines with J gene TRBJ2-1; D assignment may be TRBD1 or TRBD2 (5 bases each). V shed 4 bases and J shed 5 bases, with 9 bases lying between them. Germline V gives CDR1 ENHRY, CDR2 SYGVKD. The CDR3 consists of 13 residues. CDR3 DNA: TGTGCCATCAGTGGGGACCCACACAATGAGCAGTTCTTC. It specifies CAISGDPHNEQFF.

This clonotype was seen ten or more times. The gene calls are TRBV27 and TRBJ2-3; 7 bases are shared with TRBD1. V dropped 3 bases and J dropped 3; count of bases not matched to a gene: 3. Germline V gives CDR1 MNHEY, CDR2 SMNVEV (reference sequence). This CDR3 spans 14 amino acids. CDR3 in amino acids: CASSLYRGTDTQYF. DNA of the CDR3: TGTGCCAGCAGTTTGTACAGGGGAACAGATACGCAGTATTTT.

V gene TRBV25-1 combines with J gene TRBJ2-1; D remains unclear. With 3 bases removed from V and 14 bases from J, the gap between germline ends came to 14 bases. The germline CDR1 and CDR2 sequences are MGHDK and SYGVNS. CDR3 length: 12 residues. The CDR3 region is CASSDPLTVEFF. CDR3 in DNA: TGTGCCAGCAGTGATCCGCTAACGGTGGAGTTCTTC.

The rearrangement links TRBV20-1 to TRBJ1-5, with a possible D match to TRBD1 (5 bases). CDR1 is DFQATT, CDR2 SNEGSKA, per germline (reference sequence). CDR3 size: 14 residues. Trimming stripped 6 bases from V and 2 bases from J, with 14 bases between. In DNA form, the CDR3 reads TGCAGTGCCCAAGTCGGGGACCGCAATCAGCCCCAGCATTTT. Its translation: CSAQVGDRNQPQHF.

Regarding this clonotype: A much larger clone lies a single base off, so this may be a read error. The CDR3, as DNA: TGTGCCAGCAGTTTGTCACAGGGGACCCACAATGAGCAGTTCTTC. It translates to CASSLSQGTHNEQFF. The chain is built from TRBV12-3 or TRBV12-4 and TRBJ2-1; TRBD1 matches at 7 bases. The junction had 7 bases not matched to a gene; V was cut back by 3 bases and J by 5 bases. The CDR3 length is 15 residues.

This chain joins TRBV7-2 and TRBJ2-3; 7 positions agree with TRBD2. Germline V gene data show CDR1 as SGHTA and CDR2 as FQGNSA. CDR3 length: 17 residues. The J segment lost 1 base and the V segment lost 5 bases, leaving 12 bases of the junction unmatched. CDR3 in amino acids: CASSQNGGRGGTDTQYF. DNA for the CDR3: TGTGCCAGCAGCCAAAATGGCGGGAGAGGGGGCACAGATACGCAGTATTTT.

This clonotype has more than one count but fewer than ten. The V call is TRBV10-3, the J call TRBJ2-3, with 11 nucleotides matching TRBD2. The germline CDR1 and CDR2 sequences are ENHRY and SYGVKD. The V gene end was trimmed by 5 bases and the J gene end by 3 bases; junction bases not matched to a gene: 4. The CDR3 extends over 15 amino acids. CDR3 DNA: TGTGCCATCAGTCCTAGCGGGGGGCCGACAGATACGCAGTATTTT. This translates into CAISPSGGPTDTQYF.

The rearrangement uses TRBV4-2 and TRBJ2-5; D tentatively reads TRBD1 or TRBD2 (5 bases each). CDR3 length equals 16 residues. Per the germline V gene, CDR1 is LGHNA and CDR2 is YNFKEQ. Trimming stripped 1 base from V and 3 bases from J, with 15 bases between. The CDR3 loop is CASSQGGYGVEETQYF. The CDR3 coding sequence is TGTGCCAGCAGCCAAGGGGGGTACGGGGTTGAAGAGACCCAGTACTTC.

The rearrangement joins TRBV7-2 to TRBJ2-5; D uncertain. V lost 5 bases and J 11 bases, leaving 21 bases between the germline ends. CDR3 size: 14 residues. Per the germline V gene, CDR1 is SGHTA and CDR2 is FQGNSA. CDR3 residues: CASSPGPNYNEQYF. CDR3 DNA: TGTGCCAGCAGCCCCGGTCCTAACTACAATGAGCAGTACTTC.

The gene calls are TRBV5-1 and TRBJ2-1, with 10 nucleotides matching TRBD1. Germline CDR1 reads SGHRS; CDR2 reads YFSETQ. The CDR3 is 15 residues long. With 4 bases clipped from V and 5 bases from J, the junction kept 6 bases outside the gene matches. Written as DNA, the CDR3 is TGCGCCAGCAGCCGGGACAGGGGTTTCGACAATGAGCAGTTCTTC. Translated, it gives CASSRDRGFDNEQFF.

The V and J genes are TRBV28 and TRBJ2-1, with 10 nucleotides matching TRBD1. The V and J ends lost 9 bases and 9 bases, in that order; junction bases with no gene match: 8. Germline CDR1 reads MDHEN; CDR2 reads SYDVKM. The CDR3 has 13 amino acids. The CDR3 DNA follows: TGTGCCAGGCGACCGGGACAGGGGATTGAGCAGTTCTTC. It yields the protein CARRPGQGIEQFF.

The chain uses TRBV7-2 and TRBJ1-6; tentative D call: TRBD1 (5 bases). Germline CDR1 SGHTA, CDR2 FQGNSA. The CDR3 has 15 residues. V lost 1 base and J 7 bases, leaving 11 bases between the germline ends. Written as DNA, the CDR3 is TGTGCCAGCAGCTTAGGGGACGGATTCAATTCACCCCTCCACTTT. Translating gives CASSLGDGFNSPLHF.

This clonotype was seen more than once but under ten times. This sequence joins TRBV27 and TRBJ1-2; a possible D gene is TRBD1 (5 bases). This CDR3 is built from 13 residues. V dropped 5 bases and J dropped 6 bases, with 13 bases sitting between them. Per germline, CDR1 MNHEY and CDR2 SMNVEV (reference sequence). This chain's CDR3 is CASSTKGDDGYTF. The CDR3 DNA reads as TGTGCCAGCAGTACCAAAGGGGACGATGGCTACACCTTC.

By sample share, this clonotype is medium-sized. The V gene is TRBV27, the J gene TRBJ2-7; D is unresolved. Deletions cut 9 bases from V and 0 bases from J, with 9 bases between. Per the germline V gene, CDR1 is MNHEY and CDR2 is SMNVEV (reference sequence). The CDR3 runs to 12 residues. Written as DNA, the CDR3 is TGTGCCAGTTACTCAAGCTCCTACGAGCAGTACTTC. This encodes CASYSSSYEQYF.

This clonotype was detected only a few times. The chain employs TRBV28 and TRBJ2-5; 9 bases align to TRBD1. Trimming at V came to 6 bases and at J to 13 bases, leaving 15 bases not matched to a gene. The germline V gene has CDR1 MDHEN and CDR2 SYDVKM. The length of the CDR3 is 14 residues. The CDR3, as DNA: TGTGCCAGCAGCCAGACAGGGGGGAGGTCTCTACTGTACTTC. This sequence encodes CASSQTGGRSLLYF.

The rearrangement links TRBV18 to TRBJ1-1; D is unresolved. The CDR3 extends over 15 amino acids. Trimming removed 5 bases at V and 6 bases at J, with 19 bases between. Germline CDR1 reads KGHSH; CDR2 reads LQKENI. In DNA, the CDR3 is TGTGCCAGCTCATCCGGCAAATCTTTTAACCCTGAAGCTTTCTTT. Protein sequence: CASSSGKSFNPEAFF.

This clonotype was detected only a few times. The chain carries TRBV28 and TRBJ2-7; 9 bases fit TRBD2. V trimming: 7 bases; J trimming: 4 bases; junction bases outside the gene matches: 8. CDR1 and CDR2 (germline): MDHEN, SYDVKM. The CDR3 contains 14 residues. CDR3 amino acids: CASTRTSDPYEQYF. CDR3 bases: TGTGCCAGCACCCGGACTAGCGACCCTTACGAGCAGTACTTC.

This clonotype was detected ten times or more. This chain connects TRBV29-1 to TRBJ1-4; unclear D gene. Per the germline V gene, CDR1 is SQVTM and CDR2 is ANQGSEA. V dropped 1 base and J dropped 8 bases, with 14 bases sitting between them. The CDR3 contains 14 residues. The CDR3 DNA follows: TGCAGCGTTGAAGCGACGGATCAAGGGGAAAAACTGTTTTTT. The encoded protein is CSVEATDQGEKLFF. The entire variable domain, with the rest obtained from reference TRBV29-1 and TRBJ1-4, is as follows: SAVISQKPSRDICQRGTSLTIQCQVDSQVTMMFWYRQQPGQSLTLIATANQGSEATYESGFVIDKFPISRPNLTFSTLTVSNMSPEDSSIYLCSVEATDQGEKLFFGSGTQLSVL.

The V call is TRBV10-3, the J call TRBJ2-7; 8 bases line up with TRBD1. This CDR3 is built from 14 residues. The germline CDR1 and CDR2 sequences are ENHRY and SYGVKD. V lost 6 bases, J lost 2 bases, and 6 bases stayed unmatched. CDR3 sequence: CAISDRGGPYEQYF. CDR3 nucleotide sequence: TGTGCCATCAGCGACAGGGGAGGTCCCTACGAGCAGTACTTC.

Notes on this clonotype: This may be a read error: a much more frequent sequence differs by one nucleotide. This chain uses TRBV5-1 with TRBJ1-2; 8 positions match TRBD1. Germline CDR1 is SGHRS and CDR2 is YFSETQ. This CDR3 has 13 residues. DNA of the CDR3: TGCGCCAGCAGGACCGGGACAGGTGGTGGCTGCACCTTC. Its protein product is CASRTGTGGGCTF.

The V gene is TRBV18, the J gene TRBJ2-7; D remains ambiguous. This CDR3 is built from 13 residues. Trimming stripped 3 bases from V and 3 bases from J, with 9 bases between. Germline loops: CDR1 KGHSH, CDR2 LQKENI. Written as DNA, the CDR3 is TGTGCCAGCTCACCTCAGGACGGCTACGAGCAGTACTTC. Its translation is CASSPQDGYEQYF. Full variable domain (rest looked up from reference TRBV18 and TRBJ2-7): NAGVMQNPRHLVRRRGQEARLRCSPMKGHSHVYWYRQLPEEGLKFMVYLQKENIIDESGMPKERFSAEFPKEGPSILRIQQVVRGDSAAYFCASSPQDGYEQYFGPGTRLTVT.

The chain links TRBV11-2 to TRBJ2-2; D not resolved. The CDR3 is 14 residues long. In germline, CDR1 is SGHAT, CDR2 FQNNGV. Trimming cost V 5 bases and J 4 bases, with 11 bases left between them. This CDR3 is CASSLPPGTGELFF. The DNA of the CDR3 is TGTGCCAGCAGCCTACCTCCGGGCACCGGGGAGCTGTTTTTT. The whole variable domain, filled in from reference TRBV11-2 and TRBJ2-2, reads EAGVAQSPRYKIIEKRQSVAFWCNPISGHATLYWYQQILGQGPKLLIQFQNNGVVDDSQLPKDRFSAERLKGVDSTLKIQPAKLEDSAVYLCASSLPPGTGELFFGEGSRLTVL.

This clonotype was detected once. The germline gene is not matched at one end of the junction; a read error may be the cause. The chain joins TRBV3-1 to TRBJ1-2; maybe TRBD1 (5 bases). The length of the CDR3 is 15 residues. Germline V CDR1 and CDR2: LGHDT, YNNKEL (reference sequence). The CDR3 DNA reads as TGTCCCAGCAGCCAAGATTTGCAGGGTTGGTATGGCTACACCTTC. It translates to CPSSQDLQGWYGYTF.

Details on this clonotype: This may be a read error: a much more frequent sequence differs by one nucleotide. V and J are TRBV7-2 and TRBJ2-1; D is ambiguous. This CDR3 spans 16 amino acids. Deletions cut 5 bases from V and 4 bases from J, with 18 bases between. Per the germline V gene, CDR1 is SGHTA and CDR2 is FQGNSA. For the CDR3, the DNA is TGTGCCAGCAGCAGGGAAGATCATCCGCTTTACAATGAGCAGTTCTTC. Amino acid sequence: CASSREDHPLYNEQFF.

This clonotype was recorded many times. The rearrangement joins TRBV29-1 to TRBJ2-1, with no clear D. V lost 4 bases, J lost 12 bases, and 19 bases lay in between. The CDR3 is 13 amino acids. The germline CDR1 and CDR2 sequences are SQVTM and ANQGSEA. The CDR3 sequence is CSVAPFSGRGQFF. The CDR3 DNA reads TGCAGCGTTGCTCCCTTTAGTGGTCGAGGGCAGTTCTTC.

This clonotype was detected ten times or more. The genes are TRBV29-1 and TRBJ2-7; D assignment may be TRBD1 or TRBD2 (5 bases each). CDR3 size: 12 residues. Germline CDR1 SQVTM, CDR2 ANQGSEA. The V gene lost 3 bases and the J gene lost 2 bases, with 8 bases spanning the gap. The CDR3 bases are TGCAGCGTTGAGCAGGGACCCTACGAGCAGTACTTC. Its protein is CSVEQGPYEQYF.

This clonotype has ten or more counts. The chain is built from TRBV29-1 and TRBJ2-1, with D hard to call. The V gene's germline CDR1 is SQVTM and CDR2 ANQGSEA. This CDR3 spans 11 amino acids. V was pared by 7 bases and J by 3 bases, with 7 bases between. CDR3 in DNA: TGCAGCGGCAACTACTACAATGAGCAGTTCTTC. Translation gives CSGNYYNEQFF.